Listed here is a single T cell receptor (beta chain). The CDR3 length is 18 residues. Germline V gene lookup returns CDR1 KGHSH and CDR2 LQKENI. Trimming left V 1 base short and J 1 base short, with 14 bases between. Assay: immunoSEQ multiplex PCR; the TCRdb copy retains only in-frame clones and omits some. Among nearly 90,000 clones, 88% were seen once, and the ten largest hold around 0.44%. These data are taken from a study of blood T cell repertoires in COVID-19. Study in general: Acute-phase and convalescent COVID-19 samples originated in the United States, Italy and Spain.

This rearrangement joins TRBV18 to TRBJ1-6, with a possible D match to TRBD1 (5 bases). This receptor was identified in a man in his 60s with acute or convalescent COVID-19. The source material was peripheral blood. In DNA form, the CDR3 reads TGTGCCAGCTCACCACAGCAGGGCGGGAGTTCCTATAATTCACCCCTCCACTTT. Translated: CASSPQQGGSSYNSPLHF.